This T cell receptor beta chain was recorded in a study of blood T cell repertoires in COVID-19. Background on the study: Specimens from acute and convalescent COVID-19 originated in the United States, Italy and Spain.

CDR1 and CDR2 from the germline V gene are SEHNR and FQNEAQ (reference sequence). CDR3 length: 18 residues. V lost 0 bases and J lost 0, with 15 bases in between. Original methodology: The assay estimated nucleated cells by amplifying reference gene primers. Libraries were prepared by immunoSEQ multiplex PCR; TCRdb keeps only in-frame clonotypes and omits some of them. V and J calls and clone size follow that table, whereas D and trimming were derived from the DNA. The data hold about 100,000 clones, with around 90% observed a single time. Followed longitudinally, the Seattle patients had been enrolled during active infection.

This sequence originates from a woman in her forties or fifties with COVID-19, enrolled during active disease. This rearrangement joins TRBV7-9 to TRBJ1-3; possible D gene TRBD1, 6 bases. The sequenced material came from peripheral blood. The CDR3 bases are TGTGCCAGCAGCTTAGCGTTGGGGGGGCTCAGCTCTGGAAACACCATATATTTT. Amino acid sequence: CASSLALGGLSSGNTIYF. Based on the CDR3 plus reference TRBV7-9 and TRBJ1-3, the full variable domain is DTGVSQNPRHKITKRGQNVTFRCDPISEHNRLYWYRQTLGQGPEFLTYFQNEAQLEKSRLLSDRFSAERPKGSFSTLEIQRTEQGDSAMYLCASSLALGGLSSGNTIYFGEGSWLTVV.